This TCR beta chain was recovered during a study of T cell responses to AZD1222 COVID-19 vaccine. Overall study results and limits: Clonal diversity may have been underestimated, and the donors were mostly white British, with more females than males. Only a handful of AZD1222 recipients, several in all, had baseline seropositivity. Repertoires were obtained only post-peak T cell response.

Measured with immunoSEQ multiplex PCR; TCRdb has only the in-frame clones, and not every one. The sample consists of about 94,000 clones, approximately 91% of them appearing once. Note on this clone: Its target is unknown.

The material was peripheral blood, obtained on day 0 of AZD1222 vaccination. The sequence came from an adult in good health.

CDR3 region: CASSLPPGLVGYTF. CDR3 bases: TGTGCCAGCAGCCTTCCCCCAGGATTAGTAGGCTACACCTTC. The chain employs TRBV14 and TRBJ1-2; D not resolved. The CDR3 has 14 residues. The germline gives CDR1 SGHDN, CDR2 FVKESK. Trimming took 4 bases from V and 8 from J, leaving 17 bases between them.